One sample yielded the 17 T cell receptor beta chains listed below, sequenced in a study of CD8 T cells in Susac syndrome. When the RNA was reverse transcribed, random hexamers were used with an input of roughly 0.5 to 1 ug. From the immunoSEQ multiplex PCR reads, TCRdb called clonotypes with MiXCR, one entry per CDR3 protein. The sample lists 100,000 to 150,000 distinct CDR3 sequences, around 94% seen once, with 0.095% to 0.1% in the top ten. Sequenced: CD4+ T cells from PBMCs. These receptors were obtained from a human donor in good health.

The chain employs TRBV3-1 and TRBJ2-3; TRBD2 agrees at 8 bases. CDR3 length: 16 residues. The germline CDR1 and CDR2 sequences are LGHDT and YNNKEL (reference sequence). V dropped 0 bases and J dropped 7; count of bases not matched to a gene: 9. The CDR3 DNA is TGTGCCAGCAGCCAAGAGACTAGCGCCGGTCGATATACGCAGTATTTT. Its protein is CASSQETSAGRYTQYF.

This clonotype was detected once. CDR3 DNA: TGTGCCAGCAGCTCCCCGTGGACTAGCGGGATAGCAAACATTCAGTACTTC. It is translated as CASSSPWTSGIANIQYF. The chain combines TRBV7-9 with TRBJ2-4; 12 bases agree with TRBD2. Germline V gene sequence: CDR1 SEHNR, CDR2 FQNEAQ (reference sequence). Losses at the gene ends were 4 bases for V and 6 bases for J; bases not matched to a gene: 10. The CDR3 length is 17 residues.

This sequence joins TRBV6-5 and TRBJ1-1, with TRBD1 matching over 12 bases. Trimming removed 10 bases from V and 1 base from J; junction bases left unmatched: 4. This CDR3 has 14 amino acids. Germline V gene sequence: CDR1 MNHEY, CDR2 SVGAGI. The CDR3 DNA is TGTGCCACCTGGGACAGGGGGCAGAACACTGAAGCTTTCTTT. It specifies CATWDRGQNTEAFF.

The genes are TRBV12-3 or TRBV12-4 and TRBJ1-5; no reliable D call. Trimming left V 3 bases short and J 1 base short, with 7 bases between. The CDR3 sequence is 14 residues long. The CDR3: CASSFGGSNQPQHF. In DNA form, the CDR3 reads TGTGCCAGCAGTTTTGGAGGAAGCAATCAGCCCCAGCATTTT.

The V gene is TRBV5-1, the J gene TRBJ2-7; D might be TRBD1 (5 bases). The CDR3 runs 14 residues. Trimming pared 4 bases from V and 6 bases from J, leaving 17 bases between. CDR1 and CDR2 from the germline V gene are SGHRS and YFSETQ. The CDR3 here is CASSPGHNFGEQYF. CDR3 bases: TGCGCCAGCAGCCCCGGACACAATTTCGGCGAGCAGTACTTC.

The chain carries TRBV27 and TRBJ1-6; no clear D gene. Germline-derived CDR1 and CDR2 are MNHEY and SMNVEV (reference sequence). Trimming left V 5 bases short and J 7 bases short, with 15 bases between. The CDR3 has 15 residues. CDR3 residues: CASSPRDVGNSPLHF. CDR3 sequence (DNA): TGTGCCAGCAGTCCGAGAGACGTAGGGAATTCACCCCTCCACTTT.

This chain connects TRBV10-3 to TRBJ2-5; D possibly uses TRBD1 or TRBD2 (6 bases each). The V gene's germline CDR1 is ENHRY and CDR2 SYGVKD. CDR3 length: 13 residues. Trimming stripped 8 bases from V and 0 bases from J, with 10 bases between. In nucleotides, the CDR3 is TGTGCCATCGGAGGGGGGTACCAAGAGACCCAGTACTTC. Its protein product is CAIGGGYQETQYF.

The rearrangement uses TRBV19 and TRBJ1-5, with 7 bases that match TRBD1. Trimming at V came to 1 base and at J to 0 bases, leaving 3 bases not matched to a gene. The CDR3 totals 16 residues. Germline CDR1 reads LNHDA; CDR2 reads SQIVND (reference sequence). CDR3 DNA: TGTGCCAGTAGTATAGGACAGGGTCTTAGCAATCAGCCCCAGCATTTT. This gives the protein CASSIGQGLSNQPQHF. Full variable domain (missing parts from reference TRBV19 and TRBJ1-5): DGGITQSPKYLFRKEGQNVTLSCEQNLNHDAMYWYRQDPGQGLRLIYYSQIVNDFQKGDIAEGYSVSREKKESFPLTVTSAQKNPTAFYLCASSIGQGLSNQPQHFGDGTRLSIL.

The chain has TRBV5-1 and TRBJ2-7; D remains ambiguous. V lost 4 bases, J lost 2 bases, and 7 bases lay in between. CDR1 is SGHRS and CDR2 is YFSETQ in the germline V gene. This CDR3 has 12 amino acids. The CDR3 DNA sequence: TGCGCCAGCAGCAATACAGCCTACGAGCAGTACTTC. Translated: CASSNTAYEQYF.

In this sample, this clonotype turned up once. V gene TRBV10-2 combines with J gene TRBJ2-7; D unresolved. V was shortened by 0 bases and J by 3 bases, with 12 bases between the two germline ends. The length of the CDR3 is 15 residues. In germline, CDR1 is WSHSY, CDR2 SAAADI. CDR3 protein: CASSESQVSGYEQYF. CDR3 DNA: TGCGCCAGCAGTGAGTCCCAGGTCTCGGGCTACGAGCAGTACTTC.

This chain connects TRBV3-1 to TRBJ2-7, with 8 positions matching TRBD2. The V segment lost 5 bases and the J segment 4 bases; nucleotides outside the gene matches: 7. The germline V gene encodes CDR1 LGHDT and CDR2 YNNKEL (reference sequence). The CDR3 extends over 14 amino acids. The CDR3: CASSSSGLGYEQYF. The CDR3 DNA reads TGTGCCAGCAGCTCTTCGGGACTAGGATACGAGCAGTACTTC.

The chain has TRBV5-6 and TRBJ2-7, with 7 bases matching TRBD1. Trimming removed 4 bases from V and 8 bases from J; junction bases left unmatched: 12. Germline CDR1 is SGHDT and CDR2 is YYEEEE. The CDR3 contains 14 residues. The CDR3 DNA sequence: TGTGCCAGCAGCCATTCATGGGACAGTATCAAGCAGTACTTC. This translates into CASSHSWDSIKQYF.

The chain joins TRBV2 to TRBJ1-5; D is perhaps TRBD1 (5 bases). The germline V gene has CDR1 SNHLY and CDR2 FYNNEI. The V end was cut by 2 bases, the J end by 3 bases, with 17 bases between. The CDR3 extends over 17 amino acids. CDR3 sequence: CASSEKVGEGLNQPQHF. CDR3 DNA: TGTGCCAGCAGTGAAAAGGTAGGGGAGGGGCTCAATCAGCCCCAGCATTTT.

V and J are TRBV28 and TRBJ2-7; TRBD2 matches 7 bases. Germline V lookup: CDR1 MDHEN, CDR2 SYDVKM. V was clipped by 4 bases and J by 2 bases; unmatched bases: 8. The CDR3 has 15 amino acids. CDR3 sequence reads: CASSSRTSGAYEQYF. The CDR3 DNA reads TGTGCCAGCAGTTCACGGACTAGTGGGGCCTACGAGCAGTACTTC. Based on the CDR3 plus reference TRBV28 and TRBJ2-7, the full variable domain is DVKVTQSSRYLVKRTGEKVFLECVQDMDHENMFWYRQDPGLGLRLIYFSYDVKMKEKGDIPEGYSVSREKKERFSLILESASTNQTSMYLCASSSRTSGAYEQYFGPGTRLTVT.

The V call is TRBV6-2 or TRBV6-3, the J call TRBJ2-1; D may be TRBD1 or TRBD2 (5 bases each). CDR3 length: 11 amino acids. With 8 bases removed from V and 8 bases from J, the gap between germline ends came to 10 bases. The germline V gene encodes CDR1 MNHEY and CDR2 SVGEGT. In nucleotides, the CDR3 is TGTGCCAGCTGGGGGAGACATGAGCAGTTCTTC. Translating it yields CASWGRHEQFF.

This chain joins TRBV30 and TRBJ2-2, with TRBD2 as a possible D gene (7 bases). From germline, CDR1 is GTSNPN and CDR2 SVGIG (reference sequence). The V end lost 3 bases, the J end lost 0 bases, and 23 bases lay between the germline ends. This CDR3 spans 19 amino acids. The CDR3 protein is CAWRRGGLMAITNTGELFF. CDR3 coding DNA: TGTGCCTGGAGAAGGGGGGGGTTAATGGCGATCACGAACACCGGGGAGCTGTTTTTT.

V usage is TRBV5-1 and J usage is TRBJ1-1; unclear D gene. Germline V gene data show CDR1 as SGHRS and CDR2 as YFSETQ. V was cut by 4 bases and J by 5 bases, with 12 bases left in between. This CDR3 has 13 residues. The chain's CDR3 is CASSGSSGTEAFF. The CDR3 DNA sequence: TGCGCCAGCAGCGGCAGTTCTGGGACTGAAGCTTTCTTT.